One and the same sample provided the 25 T cell receptor beta chains below, sequenced in a study of blood T cell repertoires in COVID-19. Method: immunoSEQ multiplex PCR; TCRdb's copy keeps in-frame clones and lacks some. The sample lists approximately 170,000 clones, about 88% occurring once. Source material: peripheral blood. All receptors come from a man aged 18-30 years who had recovered from COVID-19.

The rearrangement joins TRBV4-3 to TRBJ2-5; perhaps TRBD1 as D (6 bases). V dropped 3 bases and J dropped 5 bases, with 16 bases sitting between them. This CDR3 region has 15 residues. Germline V gene data show CDR1 as LGHNA and CDR2 as YSLEER. This CDR3 reads CASSQSGARLETQYF. CDR3 coding DNA: TGCGCCAGCAGCCAGTCAGGGGCGCGTTTGGAGACCCAGTACTTC.

This chain uses TRBV28 with TRBJ2-4; 9 bases are shared with TRBD1. V was clipped by 2 bases and J by 4 bases; unmatched bases: 6. The germline V gene has CDR1 MDHEN and CDR2 SYDVKM. The CDR3 loop spans 16 amino acids. CDR3 region: CASSLESGTGKNIQYF. The CDR3 coding sequence is TGTGCCAGCAGTTTAGAGTCGGGGACAGGGAAAAACATTCAGTACTTC.

The chain couples TRBV29-1 to TRBJ2-7; 7 bases are shared with TRBD2. Germline CDR1 is SQVTM and CDR2 is ANQGSEA. This CDR3 is 12 amino acids long. Trimming took 6 bases from V and 2 from J; bases not matched to a gene: 4. The CDR3 loop is CSVRDYPYEQYF. The CDR3 region has the DNA TGCAGCGTCCGGGACTATCCCTACGAGCAGTACTTC.

The chain links TRBV15 to TRBJ2-7; 7 bases align to TRBD1. The CDR3 contains 16 residues. Germline V lookup: CDR1 LNHNV, CDR2 YYDKDF (reference sequence). The V segment lost 4 bases and the J segment 2 bases; nucleotides outside the gene matches: 11. Here the CDR3 reads CATSNPHGTAAYEQYF. In DNA, the CDR3 is TGTGCCACCAGCAATCCCCATGGGACAGCGGCCTACGAGCAGTACTTC.

For the CDR3, the DNA is TGTGCCAGCAGTTTTACAGGGGTAGCTTTCTTT. Protein: CASSFTGVAFF. The chain has TRBV6-2 or TRBV6-3 and TRBJ1-1; 7 bases are shared with TRBD1. The V segment lost 4 bases and the J segment 10 bases; nucleotides outside the gene matches: 3. Per the germline V gene, CDR1 is MNHEY and CDR2 is SVGEGT. The CDR3 is 11 amino acids.

The chain uses TRBV5-1 and TRBJ1-2; D unclear. Trimming took 4 bases from V and 6 from J, leaving 7 bases between them. Germline assignment: CDR1 SGHRS and CDR2 YFSETQ. The CDR3 has 11 amino acids. In DNA, the CDR3 is TGCGCCAGCAGCCTCGGGAATGGCTACACCTTC. Protein sequence: CASSLGNGYTF.

The rearrangement links TRBV24-1 to TRBJ2-2; tentative D call: TRBD1 (6 bases). The CDR3 is 11 amino acids. The germline CDR1 and CDR2 sequences are KGHDR and SFDVKD. The V end was cut by 10 bases, the J end by 7 bases, with 9 bases between. This chain's CDR3 is CATGGNGELFF. The CDR3, as DNA: TGTGCCACAGGGGGTAACGGGGAGCTGTTTTTT.

This clone was detected only a few times. One end of the junction does not line up with germline, which may come from a read error. The rearrangement links TRBV7-9 to TRBJ2-7, with 7 bases matching TRBD2. Germline V gene sequence: CDR1 SEHNR, CDR2 FQNEAQ (reference sequence). The CDR3 runs 13 residues. CDR3 amino acids: CASSYIRGREQFF. The CDR3 DNA reads as TGTGCCAGCAGCTACATCCGAGGGCGGGAGCAATTTTTC.

The V gene is TRBV10-3, the J gene TRBJ1-1; D is possibly TRBD1 (6 bases). Germline V lookup: CDR1 ENHRY, CDR2 SYGVKD. The CDR3 contains 14 residues. The V and J ends lost 6 bases and 2 bases respectively, with 13 bases between them. CDR3 protein: CAIRDRTDNTEAFF. The DNA for the CDR3 is TGTGCCATCAGGGATCGGACAGATAACACTGAAGCTTTCTTT.

The chain recombines TRBV6-6 with TRBJ1-5; D is perhaps TRBD1 (5 bases). Germline V gene lookup returns CDR1 MNHNY and CDR2 SVGAGI (reference sequence). Trimming shortened V by 1 base and J by 7 bases, and 8 bases separated the two germline ends. The CDR3 is 13 residues long. The CDR3, as DNA: TGTGCCAGCAGTTACTTCGGGGGGCAGCCCCAGCATTTT. Protein product: CASSYFGGQPQHF.

The chain couples TRBV9 to TRBJ2-3, with TRBD1 as a possible D gene (6 bases). Per germline, CDR1 SGDLS and CDR2 YYNGEE. The CDR3 sequence is 17 residues long. V lost 0 bases, J lost 2 bases, and 16 bases lay in between. CDR3 in amino acids: CASSVAPRQGITDTQYF. DNA for the CDR3: TGTGCCAGCAGCGTAGCTCCGCGGCAGGGGATCACAGATACGCAGTATTTT.

This clone has just one count. The rearrangement uses TRBV3-1 (or the pseudogene TRBV3-2) and TRBJ1-2; 8 nucleotides align to TRBD1. The CDR3 contains 15 residues. Germline CDR1 and CDR2: LGHDT and YNNKEL (reference sequence). The V and J ends lost 4 bases and 4 bases, in that order; junction bases with no gene match: 8. CDR3 sequence reads: CASSRGQGDGYGYTF. The CDR3 DNA is TGTGCCAGCAGCCGAGGACAGGGAGACGGCTATGGCTACACCTTC.

The J gene is TRBJ1-2, the V gene TRBV6-5, with 9 bases fitting TRBD1. V shed 0 bases and J 3 bases; nucleotides not matched to a gene: 2. Germline CDR1 MNHEY, CDR2 SVGAGI. The CDR3 loop spans 15 amino acids. The CDR3 is CASSYSQGADYGYTF. CDR3 sequence (DNA): TGTGCCAGCAGTTACTCACAGGGGGCGGACTATGGCTACACCTTC.

The gene calls are TRBV30 and TRBJ2-1; D gene unclear. CDR1 is GTSNPN, CDR2 SVGIG, per germline (reference sequence). Deletions cut 4 bases from V and 9 bases from J, with 10 bases between. The CDR3 runs to 11 residues. Here the CDR3 reads CAWTERGEQFF. For the CDR3, the DNA is TGTGCCTGGACGGAACGAGGTGAGCAGTTCTTC.

This clone has only one observation. The V gene is TRBV19, the J gene TRBJ2-7; 10 positions agree with TRBD2. V dropped 6 bases and J dropped 3; count of bases not matched to a gene: 5. This CDR3 has 14 residues. CDR1 and CDR2 from the germline V gene are LNHDA and SQIVND (reference sequence). The DNA for the CDR3 is TGTGCCAGTAGGGACAGACTAGCGGGCTACGAGCAGTACTTC. Its protein product is CASRDRLAGYEQYF.

The sample holds one count of this clone. The V call is TRBV28, the J call TRBJ2-3, with D perhaps matching TRBD2 (6 bases). Per germline, CDR1 MDHEN and CDR2 SYDVKM. Trimming took off 0 bases at V and 3 bases at J, with 13 bases between the two ends. CDR3 length equals 16 residues. The CDR3 reads CASSLWRSGSTDTQYF. The CDR3 DNA sequence: TGTGCCAGCAGTTTATGGAGGAGCGGGTCTACAGATACGCAGTATTTT.

The V gene is TRBV7-2, the J gene TRBJ2-7; 11 positions match TRBD1. Unmatched junction bases numbered 2, after V lost 1 base and J lost 6 bases. Germline CDR1 and CDR2: SGHTA and FQGNSA. The CDR3 length is 14 residues. CDR3 sequence: CASSLGDRGFEQYF. Written as DNA, the CDR3 is TGTGCCAGCAGCTTAGGGGACAGGGGGTTCGAGCAGTACTTC.

V usage is TRBV2 and J usage is TRBJ2-7; D possibly corresponds to TRBD2 (6 bases). CDR1 SNHLY and CDR2 FYNNEI come from the germline V gene. V was shortened by 6 bases and J by 3 bases, with 21 bases between the two germline ends. CDR3 length: 16 residues. The CDR3 region is CASSEALGGSYYEQYF. The CDR3 DNA sequence: TGTGCCAGCAGCGAGGCGTTGGGGGGTTCATACTACGAGCAGTACTTC.

The V call is TRBV5-1, the J call TRBJ2-7, with 8 bases aligning to TRBD2. The CDR3 contains 14 residues. V lost 4 bases, J lost 5 bases, and 8 bases stayed unmatched. Per germline, CDR1 SGHRS and CDR2 YFSETQ. CDR3 in amino acids: CASSPSGRRDEQYF. The CDR3 region has the DNA TGCGCCAGCAGCCCCAGCGGGAGAAGGGACGAGCAGTACTTC.

The genes are TRBV7-2 and TRBJ2-7; TRBD1 aligns across 10 bases. Germline V gene sequence: CDR1 SGHTA, CDR2 FQGNSA. The CDR3 has 15 amino acids. The ends lost 3 bases at V and 2 bases at J; junction bases unmatched: 4. This CDR3 reads CASSLDRGFPYEQYF. DNA of the CDR3: TGTGCCAGCAGCTTGGACAGGGGGTTTCCCTACGAGCAGTACTTC. The full variable domain, completed using reference TRBV7-2 and TRBJ2-7, is GAGVSQSPSNKVTEKGKDVELRCDPISGHTALYWYRQSLGQGLEFLIYFQGNSAPDKSGLPSDRFSAERTGGSVSTLTIQRTQQEDSAVYLCASSLDRGFPYEQYFGPGTRLTVT.

This chain uses TRBV19 with TRBJ2-3; TRBD2 matches at 8 bases. The germline V gene has CDR1 LNHDA and CDR2 SQIVND (reference sequence). The CDR3 extends over 14 amino acids. The junction had 7 bases not matched to a gene; V was cut back by 8 bases and J by 3 bases. CDR3 amino acids: CASRPGGWTDTQYF. DNA for the CDR3: TGTGCCAGTCGCCCGGGAGGGTGGACAGATACGCAGTATTTT.

This clone was seen a few times. The gene calls are TRBV4-3 and TRBJ2-1; 9 bases fit TRBD2. V shed 3 bases, J shed 4 bases, and the junction held 7 bases outside the gene matches. Germline V gives CDR1 LGHNA, CDR2 YSLEER. The CDR3 has 16 residues. The CDR3 loop reads CASSQVGLARYNEQFF. The CDR3 region has the DNA TGCGCCAGCAGCCAGGTGGGACTAGCCCGGTACAATGAGCAGTTCTTC.

The chain is built from TRBV19 and TRBJ2-7; tentative D call: TRBD2 (5 bases). V was clipped by 3 bases and J by 4 bases, with 10 bases between them. Germline assignment: CDR1 LNHDA and CDR2 SQIVND (reference sequence). The CDR3 consists of 13 residues. In DNA, the CDR3 is TGTGCCAGTAGTATTTCTGGACTGTACGAGCAGTACTTC. It encodes CASSISGLYEQYF.

This clone showed up just once. This chain links TRBV19 with TRBJ2-1; tentatively, D is TRBD1 (6 bases). In germline, CDR1 is LNHDA, CDR2 SQIVND (reference sequence). V was shortened by 3 bases and J by 3 bases, with 15 bases between the two germline ends. The CDR3 contains 16 residues. CDR3 loop: CASSIVWEGGYNEQFF. CDR3 nucleotides: TGTGCCAGTAGTATCGTCTGGGAAGGGGGCTACAATGAGCAGTTCTTC. Supplemented by reference TRBV19 and TRBJ2-1, the full variable domain reads DGGITQSPKYLFRKEGQNVTLSCEQNLNHDAMYWYRQDPGQGLRLIYYSQIVNDFQKGDIAEGYSVSREKKESFPLTVTSAQKNPTAFYLCASSIVWEGGYNEQFFGPGTRLTVL.

Written as DNA, the CDR3 is TGTGCCAGCATTAGACGACGGGTACCAGAGACCCAGTACTTC. This gives the protein CASIRRRVPETQYF. V gene TRBV28 combines with J gene TRBJ2-5, with D uncertain. The germline gives CDR1 MDHEN, CDR2 SYDVKM. V dropped 7 bases and J dropped 4 bases, with 16 bases sitting between them. The CDR3 runs to 14 residues.